This passage covers 30 T cell receptor beta chains from one sample sequenced in a study of T cell responses to AZD1222 COVID-19 vaccine. The repertoire was sequenced with immunoSEQ multiplex PCR; TCRdb's copy has only in-frame clones and lacks some. Altogether 150,000 to 200,000 clones are present, about 92% being singletons, with the ten largest covering 2.3%. This material consisted of peripheral blood, taken on day 0 of AZD1222 vaccination. The receptors come from an adult in good health.

The gene calls are TRBV6-5 and TRBJ1-1; TRBD1 agrees at 7 bases. The CDR3 length is 12 residues. Germline CDR1 and CDR2: MNHEY and SVGAGI. J was trimmed by 7 bases and V by 5 bases; bases with no gene match: 4. Here the CDR3 reads CASSPQGGEAFF. In DNA form, the CDR3 reads TGTGCCAGCAGTCCGCAGGGGGGTGAAGCTTTCTTT.

The sample holds one count of this clone. The V call is TRBV10-3, the J call TRBJ2-1, with D possibly TRBD2 on 6 matching bases. Trimming took off 3 bases at V and 3 bases at J, with 12 bases between the two ends. The germline CDR1 and CDR2 sequences are ENHRY and SYGVKD. The CDR3 length is 15 residues. In DNA, the CDR3 is TGTGCCATCAGTGAAACGGGACTGATCTACAATGAGCAGTTCTTC. Translated, it gives CAISETGLIYNEQFF.

V usage is TRBV28 and J usage is TRBJ1-3, with D tentatively TRBD1 (6 bases). Trimming removed 2 bases from V and 4 bases from J, with 12 bases in between. The length of the CDR3 is 15 residues. Germline assignment: CDR1 MDHEN and CDR2 SYDVKM. The CDR3 is CASSLPGVRGNTIYF. The DNA of the CDR3 is TGTGCCAGCAGTTTACCAGGGGTGAGGGGAAACACCATATATTTT.

CDR3 region: CATSKGPTGELFF. The CDR3 DNA is TGTGCCACCAGCAAGGGTCCGACCGGGGAGCTGTTTTTT. The chain links TRBV15 to TRBJ2-2; D uncertain. The germline V gene has CDR1 LNHNV and CDR2 YYDKDF (reference sequence). Trimming took 4 bases from V and 5 from J, leaving 8 bases between them. The CDR3 is made up of 13 amino acids.

The table lists this clone with a count of one. This chain joins TRBV21-1 and TRBJ1-2; the table's D call TRBD1 went unverified against the DNA. TRBV21-1 is a pseudogene. This CDR3 has 13 residues. This chain's CDR3 is CASTTDKIYGYTF. The CDR3 DNA sequence: TGTGCCAGCACCACTGACAAGATCTATGGCTACACCTTC.

The CDR3 reads CASSIQPESTEAFF. In DNA, the CDR3 is TGTGCCAGTAGTATCCAGCCTGAGAGCACTGAAGCTTTCTTT. The V and J genes are TRBV19 and TRBJ1-1; D uncertain. V gave up 3 bases and J gave up 4 bases, with 12 bases separating them. The CDR3 totals 14 residues. Germline loops: CDR1 LNHDA, CDR2 SQIVND (reference sequence).

The V and J genes are TRBV10-3 and TRBJ1-6, with D perhaps matching TRBD1 (5 bases). Trimming stripped 10 bases from V and 6 bases from J, with 16 bases between. This CDR3 is 14 amino acids long. Germline-derived CDR1 and CDR2 are ENHRY and SYGVKD. The CDR3 DNA is TGTGCCACAGAAGAGGGGATGGCTAATTCACCCCTCCACTTT. This codes for CATEEGMANSPLHF.

Concerning this clone itself: The CDR3 does not close with the conserved phenylalanine or tryptophan, likely indicating a read error. The limits of the CDR3 on the DNA are not certain, so only TCRdb's listed CDR3 is given. The chain links TRBV6-6 to TRBJ1-6. Germline V gene lookup returns CDR1 MNHNY and CDR2 SVGAGI (reference sequence). The CDR3 totals 13 residues, both ends included. The CDR3 sequence: CASSYSSLDGLLV.

This sequence joins TRBV4-1 and TRBJ2-7; no firm D call. The V end was cut by 0 bases, the J end by 0 bases, with 21 bases between. This CDR3 has 19 amino acids. Looked up from germline, CDR1 is MGHRA and CDR2 is YSYEKL. CDR3 in amino acids: CASSQESLGSRHYSYEQYF. The CDR3 region has the DNA TGCGCCAGCAGCCAAGAAAGCTTGGGTAGCCGACACTACTCCTACGAGCAGTACTTC.

V gene TRBV4-1 combines with J gene TRBJ1-2, with TRBD1 matching over 8 bases. Trimming at V came to 2 bases and at J to 6 bases, leaving 14 bases not matched to a gene. The CDR3 is 17 residues long. Germline values: CDR1 MGHRA, CDR2 YSYEKL. DNA for the CDR3: TGCGCCAGCAGCCAACGGGACAGGATAGTAGGGGGTAATGGCTACACCTTC. The encoded protein is CASSQRDRIVGGNGYTF.

The rearrangement links TRBV7-2 to TRBJ1-2; D remains unclear. Germline V gene sequence: CDR1 SGHTA, CDR2 FQGNSA. This CDR3 has 13 residues. V lost 5 bases to trimming and J lost 4 bases, with 11 bases between them. The CDR3, as DNA: TGTGCCAGCAGCCAAGGACCGACCTATGGCTACACCTTC. Translating it yields CASSQGPTYGYTF.

This chain connects TRBV12-3 or TRBV12-4 to TRBJ1-2; D not certain. This CDR3 has 13 amino acids. V dropped 5 bases and J dropped 4 bases, with 11 bases sitting between them. The CDR3 nucleotides are TGTGCCAGCAGTCCGACTGAGATCTATGGCTACACCTTC. Protein: CASSPTEIYGYTF.

This CDR3 reads CASTPLRASNYGYTF. CDR3 sequence (DNA): TGTGCCAGTACCCCCCTCAGGGCTTCTAACTATGGCTACACCTTC. This chain connects TRBV6-5 to TRBJ1-2, with a weak D call TRBD1 (5 bases). V was cut by 9 bases and J by 0 bases, with 17 bases left in between. In germline, CDR1 is MNHEY, CDR2 SVGAGI. The CDR3 consists of 15 residues.

This sequence joins TRBV7-9 and TRBJ1-1; 8 bases align to TRBD1. This CDR3 region has 16 residues. The J segment lost 4 bases and the V segment lost 4 bases, leaving 11 bases of the junction unmatched. Per the germline V gene, CDR1 is SEHNR and CDR2 is FQNEAQ (reference sequence). CDR3 sequence reads: CASSSPGGQPGTEAFF. The CDR3 nucleotides read TGTGCCAGCAGCTCCCCAGGGGGCCAACCAGGCACTGAAGCTTTCTTT.

CDR3 region: CASSLLDGSSEQFF. The CDR3 bases are TGTGCCAGCAGTCTCCTTGACGGGAGTAGTGAGCAGTTCTTC. This rearrangement joins TRBV27 to TRBJ2-1; the D gene is possibly TRBD2 (6 bases). Per germline, CDR1 MNHEY and CDR2 SMNVEV (reference sequence). The ends were cut back, 5 bases at V and 9 bases at J, with 17 bases in the middle. This CDR3 region has 14 residues.

V gene TRBV11-2 combines with J gene TRBJ2-3, with no clear D. Germline CDR1 reads SGHAT; CDR2 reads FQNNGV. This CDR3 contains 13 residues. The ends were cut back, 0 bases at V and 6 bases at J, with 7 bases in the middle. The DNA of the CDR3 is TGTGCCAGCAGCTTAGATGTCAGGGATACGCAGTATTTT. Translating gives CASSLDVRDTQYF. The complete variable domain, with remaining parts taken from reference TRBV11-2 and TRBJ2-3, reads EAGVAQSPRYKIIEKRQSVAFWCNPISGHATLYWYQQILGQGPKLLIQFQNNGVVDDSQLPKDRFSAERLKGVDSTLKIQPAKLEDSAVYLCASSLDVRDTQYFGPGTRLTVL.

The chain combines TRBV19 with TRBJ1-4; 8 positions agree with TRBD1. This CDR3 contains 14 residues. Germline CDR1 LNHDA, CDR2 SQIVND (reference sequence). V lost 3 bases and J lost 7; bases outside the gene matches: 4. CDR3 coding DNA: TGTGCCAGTAGTATCGGACAGGGAAGTGAAAAACTGTTTTTT. It translates to CASSIGQGSEKLFF.

This rearrangement joins TRBV6-2 or TRBV6-3 to TRBJ1-2; 7 bases match TRBD1. Per germline, CDR1 MNHEY and CDR2 SVGEGT. V gave up 2 bases and J gave up 7 bases; unmatched junction bases: 7. This CDR3 has 14 amino acids. This CDR3 reads CASSYLDRVPGYTF. CDR3 DNA sequence: TGTGCCAGCAGTTACCTCGACAGGGTCCCTGGCTACACCTTC.

The rearrangement joins TRBV7-2 to TRBJ2-7; 7 bases align to TRBD2. CDR3 length equals 18 residues. The germline V gene has CDR1 SGHTA and CDR2 FQGNSA. With 5 bases clipped from V and 0 bases from J, the junction kept 16 bases outside the gene matches. The CDR3 is CASSPGRGRGGSSYEQYF. CDR3 in DNA: TGTGCCAGCAGCCCCGGCCGTGGTCGCGGGGGAAGCTCCTACGAGCAGTACTTC.

This chain links TRBV19 with TRBJ2-1; 7 bases agree with TRBD2. J gave up 6 bases and V 9 bases, and 8 bases lay outside the gene matches. Germline assignment: CDR1 LNHDA and CDR2 SQIVND (reference sequence). This CDR3 contains 13 residues. The CDR3: CASREASGNEQFF. The CDR3 DNA sequence: TGTGCCAGCCGGGAGGCTAGCGGCAATGAGCAGTTCTTC.

The J gene is TRBJ2-1, the V gene TRBV7-9; weak D call: TRBD1 (7 bases). Germline assignment: CDR1 SEHNR and CDR2 FQNEAQ (reference sequence). The V end lost 1 base, the J end lost 8 bases, and 12 bases lay between the germline ends. The CDR3 loop spans 14 amino acids. CDR3 sequence (DNA): TGTGCCAGCAGCTTAGGCAGGGGGGAGGATGAGCAGTTCTTC. Amino acid sequence: CASSLGRGEDEQFF.

This chain links TRBV11-2 with TRBJ1-3, with no clear D. From germline, CDR1 is SGHAT and CDR2 FQNNGV. Trimming removed 3 bases at V and 0 bases at J, with 9 bases between. The CDR3 runs to 15 residues. The CDR3 nucleotides read TGTGCCAGCAGCTTGTTTTCGGGCTCTGGAAACACCATATATTTT. Translated: CASSLFSGSGNTIYF.

The chain is built from TRBV7-2 and TRBJ1-5; D gene unclear. The germline CDR1 and CDR2 sequences are SGHTA and FQGNSA. Trimming cost V 5 bases and J 6 bases, with 11 bases left between them. The CDR3 extends over 13 amino acids. This CDR3 reads CASSTNMGQPQHF. The CDR3 DNA reads as TGTGCCAGCAGCACCAACATGGGTCAGCCCCAGCATTTT.

The gene calls are TRBV27 and TRBJ2-7; tentatively, D is TRBD1 or TRBD2 (5 bases each). V was pared by 5 bases and J by 7 bases, with 24 bases between. Germline V gives CDR1 MNHEY, CDR2 SMNVEV (reference sequence). There are 16 residues in the CDR3. In DNA, the CDR3 is TGTGCCAGCAGTGTGTCCGGGACCGGGGAGTTCGGGGAGCAGTACTTC. Its translation is CASSVSGTGEFGEQYF.

The chain recombines TRBV20-1 with TRBJ1-4; no clear D. Germline V lookup: CDR1 DFQATT, CDR2 SNEGSKA (reference sequence). The CDR3 extends over 14 amino acids. V lost 3 bases and J 3 bases, leaving 11 bases between the germline ends. CDR3 protein: CSASDGSPNEKLFF. DNA for the CDR3: TGCAGTGCTAGTGACGGGAGCCCTAATGAAAAACTGTTTTTT.

The chain carries TRBV9 and TRBJ1-1; D remains unclear. The V gene's germline CDR1 is SGDLS and CDR2 YYNGEE. V lost 3 bases to trimming and J lost 5 bases, with 14 bases between them. The CDR3 runs to 14 residues. The CDR3 DNA reads as TGTGCCAGCAGCGCATGGTGGGCCGTTACTGAAGCTTTCTTT. It yields the protein CASSAWWAVTEAFF.

This chain joins TRBV4-2 and TRBJ1-5, with D tentatively TRBD1 (5 bases). The V and J ends lost 1 base and 3 bases respectively, with 10 bases between them. There are 15 residues in the CDR3. Germline V gene data show CDR1 as LGHNA and CDR2 as YNFKEQ. The CDR3 is CASSQVSTDNQPQHF. The DNA for the CDR3 is TGTGCCAGCAGCCAAGTGTCGACAGACAATCAGCCCCAGCATTTT.

In nucleotides, the CDR3 is TGTGCCAGCAGCCTGGGGCCCACCGGGGAGCTGTTTTTT. It yields the protein CASSLGPTGELFF. The chain couples TRBV7-2 to TRBJ2-2, with a weak D call TRBD1 (5 bases). Germline V gene lookup returns CDR1 SGHTA and CDR2 FQGNSA. The CDR3 runs to 13 residues. V was clipped by 5 bases and J by 4 bases, with 8 bases between them.

The CDR3 here is CASSGSGTEYNSPLHF. The CDR3 DNA reads as TGTGCCAGCAGTGGTTCCGGGACAGAATATAATTCACCCCTCCACTTT. The chain joins TRBV25-1 to TRBJ1-6; 7 positions agree with TRBD1. Germline V gene lookup returns CDR1 MGHDK and CDR2 SYGVNS. This CDR3 is built from 16 residues. V lost 4 bases and J lost 4; bases outside the gene matches: 7.

This sequence joins TRBV7-9 and TRBJ2-1; 9 bases line up with TRBD2. CDR3 length: 16 amino acids. J lost 10 bases, V lost 6 bases, and 16 bases had no gene match. From germline, CDR1 is SEHNR and CDR2 FQNEAQ (reference sequence). As DNA, the CDR3 is TGTGCCAGCAGTTATATCACTAGCGGGCTCCGAGGGGAGCAGTTCTTC. Its protein product is CASSYITSGLRGEQFF. Supplemented by reference TRBV7-9 and TRBJ2-1, the full variable domain reads DTGVSQNPRHKITKRGQNVTFRCDPISEHNRLYWYRQTLGQGPEFLTYFQNEAQLEKSRLLSDRFSAERPKGSFSTLEIQRTEQGDSAMYLCASSYITSGLRGEQFFGPGTRLTVL.